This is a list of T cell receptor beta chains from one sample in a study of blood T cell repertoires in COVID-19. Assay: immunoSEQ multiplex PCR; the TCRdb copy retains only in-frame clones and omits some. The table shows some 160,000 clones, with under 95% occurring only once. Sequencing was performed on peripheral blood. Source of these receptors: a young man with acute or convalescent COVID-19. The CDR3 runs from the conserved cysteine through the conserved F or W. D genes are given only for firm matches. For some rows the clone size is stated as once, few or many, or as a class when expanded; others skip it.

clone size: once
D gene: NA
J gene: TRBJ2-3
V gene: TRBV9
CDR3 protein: CASSVGGYDTDTQYF
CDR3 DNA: TGTGCCAGCAGCGTAGGCGGGTATGACACAGATACGCAGTATTTT

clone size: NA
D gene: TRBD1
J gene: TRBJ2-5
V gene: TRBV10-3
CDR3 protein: CAISPGQGETQYF
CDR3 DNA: TGTGCCATCAGCCCCGGACAGGGAGAGACCCAGTACTTC

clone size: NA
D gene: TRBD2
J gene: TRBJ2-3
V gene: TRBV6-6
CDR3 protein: CASSFVRDYSSDTQYF
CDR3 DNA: TGTGCCAGCAGTTTCGTCCGGGACTATAGTTCAGATACGCAGTATTTT

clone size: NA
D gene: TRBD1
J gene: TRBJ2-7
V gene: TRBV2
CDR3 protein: CASKSRDRVSKQYF
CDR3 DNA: TGTGCCAGCAAAAGTCGGGACAGGGTCTCCAAGCAGTACTTC

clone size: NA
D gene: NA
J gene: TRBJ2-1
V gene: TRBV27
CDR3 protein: CASSSLGSSYNEQFF
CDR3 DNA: TGTGCCAGCAGTTCCCTGGGGAGCTCCTACAATGAGCAGTTCTTC

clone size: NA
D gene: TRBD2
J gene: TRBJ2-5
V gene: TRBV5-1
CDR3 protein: CASSFILAGRRETQYF
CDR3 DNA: TGCGCCAGCAGCTTCATACTAGCGGGGAGGAGAGAGACCCAGTACTTC

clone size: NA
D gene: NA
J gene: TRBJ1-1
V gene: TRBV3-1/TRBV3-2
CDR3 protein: CASSQGRATEAFF
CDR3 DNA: TGTGCCAGCAGCCAAGGCAGGGCCACTGAAGCTTTCTTT

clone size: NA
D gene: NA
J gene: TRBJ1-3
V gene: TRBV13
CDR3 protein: CASSPEGTAELTSGNTIYF
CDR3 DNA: TGTGCCAGCAGCCCCGAGGGGACTGCCGAACTTACCTCTGGAAACACCATATATTTT

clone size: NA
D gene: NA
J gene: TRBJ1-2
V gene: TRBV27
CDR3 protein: CAVGDIRGYTF
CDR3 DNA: TGTGCCGTCGGCGACATCCGTGGCTACACCTTC

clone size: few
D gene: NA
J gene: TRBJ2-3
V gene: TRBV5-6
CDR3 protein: CASILARGTDTQYF
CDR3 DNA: TGTGCCAGCATCTTGGCCCGAGGCACAGATACGCAGTATTTT

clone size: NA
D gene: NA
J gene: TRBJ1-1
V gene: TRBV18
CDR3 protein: CASSPRQQGKVLNTEAFF
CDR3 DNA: TGTGCCAGCTCACCCCGTCAACAGGGAAAGGTTTTAAACACTGAAGCTTTCTTT